This T cell receptor beta chain was documented in a study of shared clonotypes between healthy human individuals. Study-level results: An effect of sequencing depth on clonotype sharing among donors was expected. What naive subsets generally showed was a larger estimated richness than memory subsets showed.

Tens of thousands of T cell genomes (approximately 0.2 ug DNA) went into each sorted-subset replicate. The table came from immunoSEQ multiplex PCR; TCRdb's copy has only in-frame clones and leaves some out. The sample consists of some 900,000 clones, roughly 72% of them appearing once. A CD45RA+ naive subset and a CD45RA-negative memory subset were split from CD4+ cells. CDR3 length: 15 amino acids. Germline CDR1 reads SGHNT; CDR2 reads YYREEE (reference sequence). V was clipped by 1 base and J by 5 bases, with 12 bases between them. A word on this clone: Its specificity is unknown.

The chain is built from TRBV5-4 and TRBJ1-4; the D gene is possibly TRBD1 (5 bases). The sequenced material came from memory CD4+ T cells sorted from blood. Subset in this sample: CD45RA-negative fraction. This sequence originates from a man aged 18-30 years in good health. This CDR3 is CASSLLLGPNEKLFF. Written as DNA, the CDR3 is TGTGCCAGCAGCTTGTTACTGGGACCGAATGAAAAACTGTTTTTT.